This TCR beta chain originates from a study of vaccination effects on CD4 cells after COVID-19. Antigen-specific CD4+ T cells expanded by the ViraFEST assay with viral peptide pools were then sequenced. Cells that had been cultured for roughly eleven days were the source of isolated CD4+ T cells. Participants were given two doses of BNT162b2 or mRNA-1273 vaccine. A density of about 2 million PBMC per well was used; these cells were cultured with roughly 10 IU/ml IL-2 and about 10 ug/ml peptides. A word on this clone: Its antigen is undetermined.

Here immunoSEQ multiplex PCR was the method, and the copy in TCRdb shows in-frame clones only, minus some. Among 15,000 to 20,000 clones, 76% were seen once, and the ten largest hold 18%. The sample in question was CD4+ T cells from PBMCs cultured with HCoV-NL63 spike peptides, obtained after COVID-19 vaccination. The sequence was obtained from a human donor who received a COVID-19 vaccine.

The CDR3 DNA reads TGTGCCAGCAGCTTAGAAGGCAGCCGCCAACGGGGTACGCAGTATTTT. Encoded protein: CASSLEGSRQRGTQYF. The chain combines TRBV11-2 with TRBJ2-3, with D maybe TRBD2 (5 bases). The CDR3 runs to 16 residues. CDR1 and CDR2 (germline): SGHAT, FQNNGV. The ends were cut back, 0 bases at V and 8 bases at J, with 18 bases in the middle.